This T cell receptor (beta chain) emerged from a study of neurological immune-mediated disorders (dated by TCRdb to the late 2010s). Study-wide context: Among the approximately 35 multiple sclerosis patients, relapsing-remitting MS accounted for some 30 and secondary progressive MS accounted for 3. Using UMI-based sequencing, the study compared peripheral blood TCR-beta repertoires from patients with HTLV-I-associated myelopathy (HAM/TSP), patients with multiple sclerosis, and healthy controls. The roughly 110 TCR-beta libraries included longitudinal samples, technical triplicates and paired sorted CD4+ and CD8+ T-cell subsets alongside PBMC samples. The cohort was made up of about 68 subjects, consisting of some 15 HAM/TSP patients, some 34 multiple sclerosis patients and around 20 healthy controls.

Overall study results and their limits: Expanded clones from different subjects shared no identical CDR3 amino acid sequences, which suggests that TCR-beta repertoires were private in all groups. In a phylogenetic analysis, the repertoires of 18 out of 34 MS patients fell into a single cluster of related CDR3 sequences, pointing to a possible signature at the repertoire level. TCR clonal expansion was greatest in HAM/TSP patients and smallest in MS patients, who ranked below even healthy controls. No clinical or MRI features were associated with the MS cluster, and the authors said that larger cohorts are needed.

cDNA was synthesized by template-switch 5'RACE using a primer carrying a 10-nucleotide random unique molecular identifier by which each TCR transcript was tagged. Over 180 million TCR-beta sequences, covering 15-18 subjects, were produced in each sequencing run. Total RNA was extracted with the RNeasy kit. The KAPA Real-time Library Amplification kit was used to amplify TCR-beta VDJ regions with primers targeting the TCR constant region and the 5'RACE anchor. Sample indexes and Illumina adaptors were added in a first PCR, and a second PCR then increased library yield. After Ampure bead purification, the TCR product of roughly 650 bp was size-selected on a 2% E-gel SizeSelection system. Before pooling, library quality was checked on a Bioanalyzer, concentration was measured with Qubit, and libraries were quantified with the Kapa Library Quantification kit. An Illumina HiSeq 2500 sequenced the libraries paired-end 2 x 150 bp. To increase sequence diversity, roughly 25-31% phiX was spiked into each library pool. The authors' analysis ran thus. Quality-filtered reads were processed with the UMI-based MiGEC pipeline, which removed over 80% of raw TCR sequences during error correction. VDJ genes were aligned to IMGT germline references, and clonotypes were defined by unique CDR3 amino acid sequence plus V-J genes. VDJtools evaluated clonal expansion, Shannon diversity and CDR3 relatedness (CalcPairwiseDistances, ClusterSamples); CLCbio workbench built phylogenetic trees. Clones with at least 8 unique UMIs were defined as expanded, with this threshold being based on coefficient-of-variation modelling across technical triplicates. TCRdb reanalyzed the raw reads on its own, using fastp at Q25 for trimming and MiXCR for clone calling, and kept in-frame beta chains. Every CDR3 protein is listed once, alongside the most common genes and DNA of its rows. The V and J calls and clone size come from TCRdb's table, not from the authors' own analysis. Within this sample are roughly 40,000 distinct CDR3 sequences, with 2.5% of them counted one time only. Nearly 2.5% of the sample rests with the top ten.

CDR1 and CDR2 were assigned from the germline V gene as MNHEY and SVGAGI. Including cysteine and phenylalanine, the CDR3 has 16 amino acids. Just CDR3 DNA is preserved here, 48 bases in frame from base 1. For this chain, trimming is 0 bases at the V end and 0 bases at the J end, and the number of junction bases without a gene match is 1. For unsorted PBMC libraries, 2 million PBMCs were used after storage in RNAlater at -80 degrees C until RNA extraction. Multiple sclerosis patients were enrolled in a US clinical protocol evaluating disease progression by magnetic resonance imaging. Peripheral blood was subjected to Ficoll-Hypaque density gradient centrifugation to isolate PBMCs, which were then cryopreserved in liquid nitrogen. This clonotype was seen many times. The antigen it binds to is not known. No quality values exist for individual bases; no much larger clone is one base distant.

The sequencing sample was made of PBMCs. This TCR was sampled from a man aged 45-65 years with multiple sclerosis. The chain employs TRBV6-5 and TRBJ2-5; the central 10 bases match TRBD2. The DNA reads TGTGCCAGCAGTTACTCTAGCGGGGGGTACCAAGAGACCCAGTACTTC. It encodes CASSYSSGGYQETQYF.